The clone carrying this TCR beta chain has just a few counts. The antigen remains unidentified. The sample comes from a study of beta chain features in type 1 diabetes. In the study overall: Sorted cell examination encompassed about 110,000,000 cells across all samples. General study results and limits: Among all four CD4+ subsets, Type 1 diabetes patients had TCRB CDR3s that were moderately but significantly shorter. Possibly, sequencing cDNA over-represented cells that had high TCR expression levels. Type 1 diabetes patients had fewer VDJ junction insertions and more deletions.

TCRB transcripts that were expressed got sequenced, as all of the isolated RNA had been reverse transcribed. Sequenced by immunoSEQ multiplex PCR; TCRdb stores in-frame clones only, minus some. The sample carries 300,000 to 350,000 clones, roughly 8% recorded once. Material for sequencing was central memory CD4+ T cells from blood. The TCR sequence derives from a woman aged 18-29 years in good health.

The CDR3 sequence: CASSLVPGSNNEQFF. The CDR3 bases are TGTGCCAGCAGCTTGGTCCCCGGGAGTAACAATGAGCAGTTCTTC. The J gene is TRBJ2-1, the V gene TRBV5-4; perhaps TRBD2 as D (6 bases). Germline V CDR1 and CDR2: SGHNT, YYREEE (reference sequence). The CDR3 extends over 15 amino acids. V was cut by 0 bases and J by 5 bases, with 12 bases left in between. Complete variable domain (other parts from reference TRBV5-4 and TRBJ2-1): ETGVTQSPTHLIKTRGQQVTLRCSSQSGHNTVSWYQQALGQGPQFIFQYYREEENGRGNFPPRFSGLQFPNYSSELNVNALELDDSALYLCASSLVPGSNNEQFFGPGTRLTVL.